A selection of T cell receptor beta chains follows, all from one sample in a study of chemoradiotherapy in HPV16-positive cancers. Only in-frame clones appear in the TCRdb table, and some are missing; sequencing was by immunoSEQ multiplex PCR. The table includes about 15,000 clones, 70% to 90% detected once. The sequenced sample was blood, obtained from a patient who underwent chemoradiotherapy. Receptors were obtained from a human donor with HPV-associated anogenital cancer. Both conserved end residues are part of each CDR3. The order of the fields is J gene, D gene, V gene, clone size, CDR3 protein, CDR3 DNA. A D gene is named only where the DNA matches it firmly. Rows give clone size only sometimes, using once, few, many, or a class for an expanded clone.

J gene: TRBJ1-1; D gene: .; V gene: TRBV19; clone size: few; CDR3 protein: CASRGFEAFF; CDR3 DNA: TGTGCCAGCAGGGGTTTTGAAGCTTTCTTT
J gene: TRBJ2-3; D gene: .; V gene: TRBV10-3; clone size: few; CDR3 protein: CAIALGGGGTDTQYF; CDR3 DNA: TGTGCCATCGCCCTGGGAGGGGGGGGCACAGATACGCAGTATTTT
J gene: TRBJ2-4; D gene: .; V gene: TRBV11-2; clone size: .; CDR3 protein: CASSLGQGRDIQYF; CDR3 DNA: TGTGCCAGCAGCTTAGGGCAGGGGAGGGACATTCAGTACTTC
J gene: TRBJ1-2; D gene: .; V gene: TRBV25-1; clone size: .; CDR3 protein: CASSESGMTGRQGGYTF; CDR3 DNA: TGTGCCAGCAGTGAATCTGGTATGACGGGCAGGCAGGGGGGCTACACCTTC
J gene: TRBJ1-5; D gene: TRBD1; V gene: TRBV6-6; clone size: .; CDR3 protein: CASTPGQTYSNQPQHF; CDR3 DNA: TGTGCCAGCACACCGGGACAGACCTATAGCAATCAGCCCCAGCATTTT
J gene: TRBJ1-4; D gene: .; V gene: TRBV28; clone size: .; CDR3 protein: CASSLSSGFLPNEKLFF; CDR3 DNA: TGTGCCAGCAGTTTATCTTCGGGTTTCCTTCCTAATGAAAAACTGTTTTTT
J gene: TRBJ2-3; D gene: TRBD2; V gene: TRBV6-5; clone size: once; CDR3 protein: CASGLAGVSDTQYF; CDR3 DNA: TGTGCCAGCGGTCTAGCGGGAGTTTCTGATACGCAGTATTTT
J gene: TRBJ2-1; D gene: TRBD2; V gene: TRBV9; clone size: .; CDR3 protein: CASSVDVGLAAYDNEQFF; CDR3 DNA: TGTGCCAGCAGCGTAGACGTGGGACTAGCCGCTTATGACAATGAGCAGTTCTTC
J gene: TRBJ1-2; D gene: .; V gene: TRBV27; clone size: .; CDR3 protein: CASSLEAWGGAYGYTF; CDR3 DNA: TGTGCCAGCAGTTTAGAGGCGTGGGGGGGCGCGTATGGCTACACCTTC
J gene: TRBJ2-3; D gene: TRBD2; V gene: TRBV7-2; clone size: .; CDR3 protein: CASSPGTSGSHTDTQYF; CDR3 DNA: TGTGCCAGCAGCCCAGGGACTAGCGGGAGTCACACAGATACGCAGTATTTT
J gene: TRBJ2-7; D gene: .; V gene: TRBV19; clone size: .; CDR3 protein: CATKRVAGDSYEQYF; CDR3 DNA: TGTGCCACTAAACGCGTTGCTGGTGACTCCTACGAGCAGTACTTC
J gene: TRBJ1-1; D gene: .; V gene: TRBV6-1; clone size: .; CDR3 protein: CASSEYMDFEAFF; CDR3 DNA: TGTGCCAGCAGTGAATATATGGATTTTGAAGCTTTCTTT
J gene: TRBJ2-3; D gene: .; V gene: TRBV30; clone size: .; CDR3 protein: CAWSVQLRGTDTQYF; CDR3 DNA: TGTGCCTGGAGTGTACAGTTGCGTGGCACAGATACGCAGTATTTT
J gene: TRBJ1-4; D gene: .; V gene: TRBV7-9; clone size: few; CDR3 protein: CASSTRGAGTREKLFF; CDR3 DNA: TGTGCCAGCAGCACCCGAGGTGCAGGGACGCGGGAAAAACTGTTTTTT
J gene: TRBJ1-5; D gene: .; V gene: TRBV19; clone size: .; CDR3 protein: CASSISGNVNQPQHF; CDR3 DNA: TGTGCCAGTAGTATCTCTGGGAACGTCAATCAGCCCCAGCATTTT
J gene: TRBJ2-7; D gene: .; V gene: TRBV19; clone size: .; CDR3 protein: CARGSTLGVYEQYF; CDR3 DNA: TGTGCCAGGGGGTCAACATTGGGAGTCTACGAGCAGTACTTC